This T cell receptor beta chain came from a study of cytomegalovirus exposure and HLA in healthy donors. Study-wide background: Among about 179 million T cells, an earlier analysis found 117 million unique TCR beta sequences. Study results and limitations: Later analysis suggested links between common viral pathogens and several top significant clusters.

In regard to this clone: What it binds is not known.

The primer mix had 60 Vbeta and 13 Jbeta primers. Assay: immunoSEQ multiplex PCR; the TCRdb copy retains only in-frame clones and omits some. The top ten hold over 30% of the sample, which has roughly 55,000 clones, about 69% seen once. The CDR3 loop spans 13 amino acids. The V and J ends lost 3 bases and 12 bases respectively, with 15 bases between them. Germline CDR1 is MGHDK and CDR2 is SYGVNS. Sequenced input: PBMCs. This TCR was sampled from a man aged 40-49 years in good health and CMV-seropositive. This chain connects TRBV25-1 to TRBJ2-1, with D possibly matching TRBD1 (6 bases). The CDR3 here is CASSDRGEVGQFF. CDR3 bases: TGTGCCAGCAGTGACAGGGGCGAGGTTGGGCAGTTCTTC.